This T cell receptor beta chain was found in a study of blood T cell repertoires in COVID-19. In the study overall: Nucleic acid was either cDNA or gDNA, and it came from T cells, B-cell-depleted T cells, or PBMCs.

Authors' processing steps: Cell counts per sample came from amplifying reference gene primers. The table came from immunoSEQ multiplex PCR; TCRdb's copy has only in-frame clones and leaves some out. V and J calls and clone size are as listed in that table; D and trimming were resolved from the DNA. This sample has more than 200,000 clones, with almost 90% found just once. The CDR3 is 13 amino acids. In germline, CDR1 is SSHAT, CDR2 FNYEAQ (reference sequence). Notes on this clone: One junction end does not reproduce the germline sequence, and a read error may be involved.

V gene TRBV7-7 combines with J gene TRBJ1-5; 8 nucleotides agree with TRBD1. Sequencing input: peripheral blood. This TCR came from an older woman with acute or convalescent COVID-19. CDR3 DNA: TGTGCTAGCAGCTCAGGACAGGGACAGCCCCAGCATTTT. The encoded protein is CASSSGQGQPQHF.